These 17 T cell receptor beta chains were all obtained from the same sample, sequenced in a study of early T cells in non-severe SARS-CoV-2 infection (dated by TCRdb to about 2021). The library was obtained by 5' RACE. Data came from a NextSeq 500. TCRdb took the public reads, trimmed them with fastp at Q25, ran MiXCR for clone calling and kept in-frame beta chains. Rows matching on CDR3 protein sequence are summarized as one entry with the most common DNA and genes. The sample table contains 90,000 to 130,000 distinct CDR3 sequences; only one count was recorded for roughly 12% of them. Approximately 3.8% of the sample is taken by the ten largest. This sample comprised whole blood, obtained at baseline. These receptors all come from an adult who was a healthcare worker with PCR-confirmed SARS-CoV-2 infection or an uninfected control (not recorded which).

V and J are TRBV4-2 and TRBJ1-2; perhaps TRBD1 as D (6 bases). V was trimmed by 3 bases and J by 3 bases, leaving 17 bases between them. The CDR3 spans 16 residues. Germline CDR1 LGHNA, CDR2 YNFKEQ. The CDR3 region has the DNA TGTGCCAGCAGCCAGGGGTACAGGGTTTCTTACTATGGCTACACCTTC. Translated, it gives CASSQGYRVSYYGYTF.

In this sample, this clonotype turned up a few times. V usage is TRBV10-2 and J usage is TRBJ2-1; D perhaps matches TRBD2 (6 bases). The V gene lost 7 bases and the J gene lost 2 bases, with 12 bases spanning the gap. CDR1 is WSHSY, CDR2 SAAADI, per germline. This CDR3 spans 14 amino acids. The DNA of the CDR3 is TGCGCCAGCAAAGGGGAGGAAGCCTACAATGAGCAGTTCTTC. Protein product: CASKGEEAYNEQFF.

Only a few counts were recorded for this clonotype. This sequence joins TRBV7-3 and TRBJ2-2; 14 bases are a match to TRBD2. In germline, CDR1 is SGHTA, CDR2 FQGTGA. This CDR3 region has 18 residues. With 5 bases clipped from V and 1 base from J, the junction kept 6 bases outside the gene matches. The CDR3 sequence: CASSPLTSGRENTGELFF. CDR3 DNA sequence: TGTGCCAGCAGCCCGTTGACTAGCGGGAGGGAGAACACCGGGGAGCTGTTTTTT.

The J gene is TRBJ1-1, the V gene TRBV20-1; maybe TRBD1 (6 bases). V shed 2 bases and J shed 3 bases, with 19 bases lying between them. The CDR3 covers 16 residues. Per the germline V gene, CDR1 is DFQATT and CDR2 is SNEGSKA (reference sequence). CDR3 nucleotides: TGCAGTGCTAGAAAGAGAGGGGACACCAAACACACTGAAGCTTTCTTT. The encoded protein is CSARKRGDTKHTEAFF.

This clonotype was detected a few times. The V call is TRBV20-1, the J call TRBJ2-7; D call uncertain. Germline assignment: CDR1 DFQATT and CDR2 SNEGSKA (reference sequence). The CDR3 is 14 residues long. Between the trimmed V and J ends, which lost 5 bases and 2 bases, there was a span of 16 bases. CDR3 residues: CSAPRPTATYEQYF. The CDR3 DNA reads as TGCAGTGCTCCACGGCCTACCGCGACCTACGAGCAGTACTTC.

This clonotype was seen repeatedly, ten times or more. This chain links TRBV3-1 with TRBJ1-2; no clear D gene. Trimming shortened V by 0 bases and J by 1 base, and 6 bases separated the two germline ends. This CDR3 contains 14 residues. Germline lookup yields CDR1 LGHDT and CDR2 YNNKEL (reference sequence). The CDR3 nucleotides are TGTGCCAGCAGCCAAGAGGGGATTAACTATGGCTACACCTTC. The encoded protein is CASSQEGINYGYTF. The whole variable domain, filled in from reference TRBV3-1 and TRBJ1-2, reads DTAVSQTPKYLVTQMGNDKSIKCEQNLGHDTMYWYKQDSKKFLKIMFSYNNKELIINETVPNRFSPKSPDKAHLNLHINSLELGDSAVYFCASSQEGINYGYTFGSGTRLTVV.

V usage is TRBV28 and J usage is TRBJ1-6; D unclear. Germline-derived CDR1 and CDR2 are MDHEN and SYDVKM. V gave up 4 bases and J gave up 1 base, with 11 bases separating them. The CDR3 covers 16 residues. The CDR3 nucleotides are TGTGCCAGCAGTTATACAGAATCATCCTATAATTCACCCCTCCACTTT. This encodes CASSYTESSYNSPLHF.

This clonotype was observed once. The rearrangement joins TRBV29-1 to TRBJ2-7; unclear D gene. This CDR3 is built from 13 residues. The germline gives CDR1 SQVTM, CDR2 ANQGSEA. V shed 7 bases and J shed 2 bases, with 15 bases lying between them. DNA for the CDR3: TGCAGCGCTCAAGGGCCAGGCCCCTACGAGCAGTACTTC. Amino acids: CSAQGPGPYEQYF.

This clonotype was counted many times. V is TRBV27 and J is TRBJ1-4; D gene ambiguous. V lost 5 bases and J 5 bases, leaving 3 bases between the germline ends. The V gene's germline CDR1 is MNHEY and CDR2 SMNVEV (reference sequence). The CDR3 consists of 11 residues. The CDR3 spells CASSHNEKLFF. Here the CDR3 DNA reads TGTGCCAGCAGTCACAATGAAAAACTGTTTTTT.

This clonotype was detected only a few times. The chain has TRBV12-5 and TRBJ2-3; D may be TRBD2 (5 bases). This CDR3 has 12 amino acids. Germline V lookup: CDR1 LGHNT, CDR2 FRNRAP. V was cut by 5 bases and J by 2 bases, with 5 bases left in between. The CDR3 nucleotides are TGTGCTAGTGGTCGGGACACAGATACGCAGTATTTT. Amino acids: CASGRDTDTQYF.

This clonotype was seen more than once but under ten times. The CDR3 sequence is CASSEAVDGGDTEAFF. The CDR3 bases are TGTGCCAGCAGTGAAGCAGTAGACGGGGGAGACACTGAAGCTTTCTTT. This chain uses TRBV2 with TRBJ1-1; maybe TRBD1 (5 bases). This CDR3 comprises 16 residues. With 0 bases removed from V and 3 bases from J, the gap between germline ends came to 14 bases. The germline gives CDR1 SNHLY, CDR2 FYNNEI.

This clonotype was recorded a few times. The genes are TRBV19 and TRBJ2-7; 11 bases are a match to TRBD1. Per germline, CDR1 LNHDA and CDR2 SQIVND (reference sequence). With 6 bases clipped from V and 3 bases from J, the junction kept 7 bases outside the gene matches. This CDR3 contains 15 residues. The CDR3 here is CASRAGTGGSYEQYF. The CDR3 DNA follows: TGTGCCAGTAGAGCCGGGACAGGGGGGAGCTACGAGCAGTACTTC.

This clonotype has a handful of counts. The chain uses TRBV12-3 or TRBV12-4 and TRBJ1-1; D gene unclear. The CDR3 contains 11 residues. The ends were cut back, 6 bases at V and 2 bases at J, with 4 bases in the middle. The CDR3 DNA reads as TGTGCCAGCAGACTTAACACTGAAGCTTTCTTT. Translation gives CASRLNTEAFF.

This clonotype was seen many times. CDR3 sequence (DNA): TGTGCCAGCAGCTCCTCAAACTCCCAAGAGACCCAGTACTTC. This codes for CASSSSNSQETQYF. This sequence joins TRBV7-6 and TRBJ2-5; D call uncertain. CDR1 and CDR2 from the germline V gene are SGHVS and FNYEAQ. The CDR3 length is 14 residues. V gave up 4 bases and J gave up 1 base, with 10 bases separating them.

In its sample, this clonotype was seen many times. The chain recombines TRBV28 with TRBJ1-1; D perhaps matches TRBD1 (5 bases). V gave up 1 base and J gave up 7 bases, with 16 bases separating them. CDR3 size: 15 residues. CDR1 is MDHEN, CDR2 SYDVKM, per germline. The CDR3 is CASSLLKGHQSEAFF. For the CDR3, the DNA is TGTGCCAGCAGTTTATTAAAGGGGCACCAAAGTGAAGCTTTCTTT. Using reference TRBV28 and TRBJ1-1 for the parts outside the CDR3, the full variable domain is DVKVTQSSRYLVKRTGEKVFLECVQDMDHENMFWYRQDPGLGLRLIYFSYDVKMKEKGDIPEGYSVSREKKERFSLILESASTNQTSMYLCASSLLKGHQSEAFFGQGTRLTVV.

The chain employs TRBV18 and TRBJ1-1; D gene unclear. Germline V gives CDR1 KGHSH, CDR2 LQKENI. The CDR3 contains 12 residues. The V gene lost 3 bases and the J gene lost 1 base, with 3 bases spanning the gap. The CDR3 sequence: CASSPANTEAFF. The CDR3 coding sequence is TGTGCCAGCTCACCGGCGAACACTGAAGCTTTCTTT.

This clonotype came up many times. The chain recombines TRBV4-1 with TRBJ2-5, with 11 bases that match TRBD2. Germline V lookup: CDR1 MGHRA, CDR2 YSYEKL. The ends lost 0 bases at V and 2 bases at J; junction bases unmatched: 8. The CDR3 runs to 18 residues. CDR3 amino acids: CASSQDGIAGGQQETQYF. The CDR3 DNA reads as TGCGCCAGCAGCCAAGATGGAATAGCGGGGGGGCAGCAAGAGACCCAGTACTTC.